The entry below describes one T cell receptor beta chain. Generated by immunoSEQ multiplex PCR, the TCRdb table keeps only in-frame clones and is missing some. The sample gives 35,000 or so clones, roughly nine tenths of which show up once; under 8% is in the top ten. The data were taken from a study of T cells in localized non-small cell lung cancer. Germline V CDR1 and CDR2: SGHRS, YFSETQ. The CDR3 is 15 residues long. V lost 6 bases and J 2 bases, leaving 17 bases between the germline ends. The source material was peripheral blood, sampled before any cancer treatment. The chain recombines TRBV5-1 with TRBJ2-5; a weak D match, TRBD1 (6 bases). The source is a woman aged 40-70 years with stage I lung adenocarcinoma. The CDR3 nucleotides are TGCGCCAGCACCGAACTTGGGACATATCAAGAGACCCAGTACTTC. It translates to CASTELGTYQETQYF.